This TCR beta chain was recovered during a study of shared clonotypes between healthy human individuals. The V and J ends lost 1 base and 3 bases respectively, with 17 bases between them. In germline, CDR1 is MGHRA, CDR2 YSYEKL. This CDR3 contains 17 residues. TCRdb's table, derived via immunoSEQ multiplex PCR, lists solely in-frame clones and lacks some. The repertoire holds about 110,000 clones, with around 73% as singletons. This receptor was identified in a woman aged 25 to 45 in good health. The rearrangement links TRBV4-1 to TRBJ2-3, with a weak D call TRBD1 (6 bases). The sequenced sample consisted of memory CD8+ T cells sorted from blood. Subset defined: CD45RO+ cells pooled with CCR7-negative TemRA cells. CDR3 sequence reads: CASSQGFQGLGTDTQYF. CDR3 DNA sequence: TGCGCCAGCAGCCAAGGGTTCCAGGGGTTGGGAACAGATACGCAGTATTTT.